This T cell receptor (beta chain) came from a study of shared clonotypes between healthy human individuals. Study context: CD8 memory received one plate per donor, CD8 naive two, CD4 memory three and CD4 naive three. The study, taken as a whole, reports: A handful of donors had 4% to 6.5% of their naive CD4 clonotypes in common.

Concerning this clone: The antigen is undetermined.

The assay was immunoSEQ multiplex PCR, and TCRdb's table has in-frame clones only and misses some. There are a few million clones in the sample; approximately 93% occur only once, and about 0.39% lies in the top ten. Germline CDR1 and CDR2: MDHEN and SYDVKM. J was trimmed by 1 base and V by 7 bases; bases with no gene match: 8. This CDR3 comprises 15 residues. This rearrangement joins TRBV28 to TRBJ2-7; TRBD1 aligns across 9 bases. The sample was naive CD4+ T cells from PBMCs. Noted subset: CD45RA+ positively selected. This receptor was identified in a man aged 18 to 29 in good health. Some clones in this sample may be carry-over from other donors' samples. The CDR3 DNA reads TGTGCCAGCATAACAGGGGGCGCCGGATCCTACGAGCAGTACTTC. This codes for CASITGGAGSYEQYF.